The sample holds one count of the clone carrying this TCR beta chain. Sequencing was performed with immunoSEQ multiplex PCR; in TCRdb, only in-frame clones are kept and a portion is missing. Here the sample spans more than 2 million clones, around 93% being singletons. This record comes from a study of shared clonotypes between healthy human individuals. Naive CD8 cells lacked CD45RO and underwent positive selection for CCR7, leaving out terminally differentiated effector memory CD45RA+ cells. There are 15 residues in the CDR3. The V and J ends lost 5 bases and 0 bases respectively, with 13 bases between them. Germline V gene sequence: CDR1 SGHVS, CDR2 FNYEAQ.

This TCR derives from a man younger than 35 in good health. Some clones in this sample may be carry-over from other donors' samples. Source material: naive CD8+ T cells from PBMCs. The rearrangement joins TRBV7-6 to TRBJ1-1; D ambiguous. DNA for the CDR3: TGTGCCAGCAGCCCCCGGCCGGCCATGAACACTGAAGCTTTCTTT. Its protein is CASSPRPAMNTEAFF.